Each of the 3 T cell receptor beta chains below was sequenced from the same sample in a study of cytomegalovirus exposure and HLA in healthy donors. This PCR relied on a set of 60 Vbeta primers and 13 Jbeta primers. Libraries were prepared by immunoSEQ multiplex PCR; TCRdb keeps only in-frame clonotypes and omits some of them. The table includes about 160,000 clones, just under 80% detected once. Sequencing used PBMCs. All receptors derive from a woman in her thirties or forties in good health and CMV-seropositive.

This clone has a single count. This rearrangement joins TRBV21-1 to TRBJ1-4; the D call in the table, TRBD1, was not verified against the DNA. TRBV21-1 has pseudogene status. CDR3 length: 15 residues. This chain's CDR3 is CASSKGLSTNEKLFF. The DNA of the CDR3 is TGTGCCAGCAGCAAAGGGCTTTCAACTAATGAAAAACTGTTTTTT.

This clone has just one count. The chain links TRBV6-5 to TRBJ1-2; the D is unclear. Between the trimmed V and J ends, which lost 4 bases and 0 bases, there was a span of 12 bases. The germline V gene encodes CDR1 MNHEY and CDR2 SVGAGI. The CDR3 is 15 amino acids. CDR3 residues: CASSSYGDPNYGYTF. CDR3 nucleotide sequence: TGTGCCAGCAGTTCCTATGGAGACCCTAACTATGGCTACACCTTC.

This rearrangement joins TRBV27 to TRBJ1-3; the match to TRBD1 covers 10 bases. CDR1 and CDR2 from the germline V gene are MNHEY and SMNVEV (reference sequence). This CDR3 region has 17 residues. V lost 4 bases and J lost 2; bases outside the gene matches: 8. The CDR3 coding sequence is TGTGCCAGCAGTTCCACCATGGACAGGGGGGCTGGAAACACCATATATTTT. It translates to CASSSTMDRGAGNTIYF.